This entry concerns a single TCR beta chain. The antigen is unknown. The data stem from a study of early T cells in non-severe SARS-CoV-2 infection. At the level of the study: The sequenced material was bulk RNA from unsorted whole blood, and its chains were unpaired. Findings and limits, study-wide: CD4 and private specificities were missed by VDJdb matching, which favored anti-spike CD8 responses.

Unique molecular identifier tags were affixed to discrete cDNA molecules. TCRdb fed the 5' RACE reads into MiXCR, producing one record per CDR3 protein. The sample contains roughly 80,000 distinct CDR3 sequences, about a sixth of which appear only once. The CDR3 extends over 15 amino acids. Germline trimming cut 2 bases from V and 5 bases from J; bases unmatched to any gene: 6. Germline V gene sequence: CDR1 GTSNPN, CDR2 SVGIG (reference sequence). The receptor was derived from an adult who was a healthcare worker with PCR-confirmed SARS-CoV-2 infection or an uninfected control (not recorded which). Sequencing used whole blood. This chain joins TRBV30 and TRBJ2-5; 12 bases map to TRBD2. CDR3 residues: CAWSLRTSGMETQYF. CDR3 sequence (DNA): TGTGCCTGGAGTTTAAGGACTAGCGGGATGGAGACCCAGTACTTC.